This T cell receptor beta chain was recovered during a study of CD8+CD57+ T cells in acquired aplastic anemia. Study context: Recorded DNA amounts for sorted CD4+ and CD8+ cells had an average of around 3 ug. Study findings and constraints: Researchers report that approximately 28 CD8+ CDR3 sequences appeared in both patients and controls.

Sequencing involved patients with CD8+CD57+ cell expansion previously shown by flow cytometry. All participating patients were living with severe acquired aplastic anemia. None of the patients had been given any therapy when their blood was sampled. Template material for TCR beta VDJ and CDR3 profiling consisted of genomic DNA. Using its own MiXCR run on the reads, TCRdb lists one record per CDR3 protein. Among tens of thousands of distinct CDR3 sequences, around 70% were seen once, and the ten largest hold 65% to 85%. The CDR3 consists of 13 residues. Germline CDR1 reads SQVTM; CDR2 reads ANQGSEA. V was cut by 4 bases and J by 11 bases, with 20 bases left in between. This clonotype came up a few times. The antigen is not known.

Sequencing used sorted CD4+, CD8+, or CD8+CD57+ T cells (not recorded which) from PBMCs. The receptor's source is a human donor with aplastic anemia. This rearrangement joins TRBV29-1 to TRBJ1-1, with D hard to call. CDR3 nucleotides: TGCAGCGTTGCTGAGACGGAGGGCCTTGGGGCTTTCTTT. This gives the protein CSVAETEGLGAFF.